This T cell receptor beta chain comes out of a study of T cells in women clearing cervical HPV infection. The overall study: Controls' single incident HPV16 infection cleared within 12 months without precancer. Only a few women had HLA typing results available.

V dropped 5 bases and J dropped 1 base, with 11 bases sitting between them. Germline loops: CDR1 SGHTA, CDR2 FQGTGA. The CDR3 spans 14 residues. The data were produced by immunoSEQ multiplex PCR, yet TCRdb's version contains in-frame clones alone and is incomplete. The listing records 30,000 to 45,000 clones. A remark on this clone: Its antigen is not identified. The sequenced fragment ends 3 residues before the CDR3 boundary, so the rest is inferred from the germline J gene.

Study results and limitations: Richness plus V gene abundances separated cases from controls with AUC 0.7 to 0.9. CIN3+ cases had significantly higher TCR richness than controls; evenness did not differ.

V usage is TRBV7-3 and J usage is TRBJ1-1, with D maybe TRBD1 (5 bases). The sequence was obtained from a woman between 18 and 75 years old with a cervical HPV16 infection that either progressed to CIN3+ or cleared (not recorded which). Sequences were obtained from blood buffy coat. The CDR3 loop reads CASSVGGRNTEAFF. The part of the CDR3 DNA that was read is TGTGCCAGCAGCGTGGGGGGTCGGAACACTGAA.